This T cell receptor beta chain came from a study of T cells after yellow fever vaccination. Overall study results and limits: The secondary response showed a weaker magnitude and a faster peak, day 5 versus 15.

From the 5' RACE reads, TCRdb called clonotypes with MiXCR, one entry per CDR3 protein. Among over 950 distinct CDR3 sequences listed, around 61% were seen once. The germline V gene has CDR1 SQVTM and CDR2 ANQGSEA. The CDR3 has 13 amino acids. V lost 5 bases to trimming and J lost 6 bases; unmatched junction nucleotides: 9. This clonotype was sampled from a man younger than 30 who received the YFV17D yellow fever vaccine. The input for sequencing was PBMCs, either bulk or a sorted T-cell subset (CD4+, CD8+, memory, or dextramer-sorted; not recorded which), taken on the day of the yellow fever booster vaccination. The gene calls are TRBV29-1 and TRBJ1-2, with 7 positions matching TRBD1. The CDR3 DNA reads TGCAGCGTTACTGCGACAGGGACCCATGGCTACACCTTC. It yields the protein CSVTATGTHGYTF. The full variable domain, its missing parts supplied by reference TRBV29-1 and TRBJ1-2, is SAVISQKPSRDICQRGTSLTIQCQVDSQVTMMFWYRQQPGQSLTLIATANQGSEATYESGFVIDKFPISRPNLTFSTLTVSNMSPEDSSIYLCSVTATGTHGYTFGSGTRLTVV.